These 29 T cell receptor beta chains originate from one sample sequenced in a study of T-cell reconstitution after alpha-beta-depleted transplantation in children. Unique molecular identifiers were built into the TCRbeta library. TCRdb fed the PCR reads into MiXCR, producing one record per CDR3 protein. The sample has approximately 650,000 distinct CDR3 sequences, about 12% seen once. The sequenced sample was PBMCs, obtained before TCRalphabeta/CD19-depleted stem cell transplant. These receptors all come from a girl aged 2 to 10 with congenital amegakaryocytic thrombocytopenia, due to receive a stem cell transplant.

This clonotype was detected many times. The chain is built from TRBV4-1 and TRBJ2-1; 9 nucleotides align to TRBD1. The V segment lost 4 bases and the J segment 7 bases; nucleotides outside the gene matches: 17. The CDR3 spans 18 residues. Germline lookup yields CDR1 MGHRA and CDR2 YSYEKL. CDR3: CASSPILLRDRALNEQFF. The CDR3 DNA reads as TGCGCCAGCAGCCCGATCCTTCTGAGGGACAGGGCATTGAATGAGCAGTTCTTC.

This clonotype was picked up many times. This chain connects TRBV4-1 to TRBJ2-7, with D possibly being TRBD1 or TRBD2 (5 bases each). Germline CDR1 MGHRA, CDR2 YSYEKL. The CDR3 runs to 16 residues. Trimming pared 0 bases from V and 7 bases from J, leaving 19 bases between. In nucleotides, the CDR3 is TGCGCCAGCAGCCAAGATCCTAGCCGCTTTCAGGGAGAGCAGTACTTC. Protein: CASSQDPSRFQGEQYF.

This clonotype turned up a few times. This chain uses TRBV2 with TRBJ1-6; D perhaps matches TRBD1 (5 bases). CDR1 SNHLY and CDR2 FYNNEI come from the germline V gene. The CDR3 sequence is 13 residues long. The ends were cut back, 4 bases at V and 7 bases at J, with 8 bases in the middle. The chain's CDR3 is CASSGGKNSPLHF. In DNA, the CDR3 is TGTGCCAGCAGTGGGGGGAAAAATTCACCCCTCCACTTT.

Ten or more counts support this clonotype. The chain is built from TRBV5-1 and TRBJ2-1, with D perhaps matching TRBD1 (6 bases). Looked up from germline, CDR1 is SGHRS and CDR2 is YFSETQ. V gave up 2 bases and J gave up 5 bases, with 14 bases separating them. The CDR3 spans 15 residues. The CDR3 DNA sequence: TGCGCCAGCAGCTTACCTGGGGGCCCCCACAATGAGCAGTTCTTC. Protein product: CASSLPGGPHNEQFF.

The chain carries TRBV2 and TRBJ2-1, with TRBD2 matching 11 bases. The V gene end was trimmed by 2 bases and the J gene end by 4 bases; junction bases not matched to a gene: 1. The CDR3 loop spans 15 amino acids. Germline lookup yields CDR1 SNHLY and CDR2 FYNNEI. CDR3 sequence reads: CASSERTSGYNEQFF. The CDR3 bases are TGTGCCAGCAGTGAACGGACTAGCGGGTACAATGAGCAGTTCTTC. The complete variable domain, with remaining parts taken from reference TRBV2 and TRBJ2-1, reads EPEVTQTPSHQVTQMGQEVILRCVPISNHLYFYWYRQILGQKVEFLVSFYNNEISEKSEIFDDQFSVERPDGSNFTLKIRSTKLEDSAMYFCASSERTSGYNEQFFGPGTRLTVL.

The CDR3 region has the DNA TGTGCCAGCAGCTTTGCCGCGGGACTGGTTTACAATGAGCAGTTCTTC. It yields the protein CASSFAAGLVYNEQFF. The chain links TRBV5-5 to TRBJ2-1, with TRBD2 as a possible D gene (6 bases). The CDR3 extends over 16 amino acids. Trimming left V 2 bases short and J 4 bases short, with 16 bases between. The germline gives CDR1 SGHKS, CDR2 YYEKEE (reference sequence).

Many counts were recorded for this clonotype. The chain combines TRBV20-1 with TRBJ2-5; D remains ambiguous. Between the trimmed V and J ends, which lost 1 base and 2 bases, there was a span of 5 bases. Germline lookup yields CDR1 DFQATT and CDR2 SNEGSKA (reference sequence). The CDR3 loop spans 12 amino acids. CDR3 region: CSARGPQETQYF. The CDR3 DNA follows: TGCAGTGCTAGAGGACCGCAAGAGACCCAGTACTTC.

This clonotype was counted at least ten times. The chain couples TRBV5-1 to TRBJ2-1; no firm D call. Trimming left V 0 bases short and J 0 bases short, with 10 bases between. CDR1 is SGHRS, CDR2 YFSETQ, per germline. The CDR3 is made up of 16 amino acids. This CDR3 reads CASSLGPASSYNEQFF. CDR3 coding DNA: TGCGCCAGCAGCTTGGGTCCAGCGAGCTCCTACAATGAGCAGTTCTTC.

This clonotype was seen at least ten times. The V and J genes are TRBV4-2 and TRBJ2-3, with D possibly TRBD2 on 5 matching bases. The CDR3 length is 15 residues. CDR1 and CDR2 (germline): LGHNA, YNFKEQ. Trimming shortened V by 1 base and J by 6 bases, and 14 bases separated the two germline ends. The CDR3 here is CASSQALPREDTQYF. CDR3 nucleotide sequence: TGTGCCAGCAGCCAAGCCCTGCCGAGGGAGGATACGCAGTATTTT.

There are many counts of this clonotype. The chain carries TRBV5-1 and TRBJ2-3; D could derive from TRBD1 or TRBD2 (5 bases each). From germline, CDR1 is SGHRS and CDR2 YFSETQ. The CDR3 spans 16 residues. Trimming stripped 0 bases from V and 1 base from J, with 12 bases between. Here the CDR3 reads CASSLAGPPGTDTQYF. The CDR3 DNA reads TGCGCCAGCAGCTTGGCGGGACCCCCTGGCACAGATACGCAGTATTTT.

This clonotype was seen a handful of times. The chain recombines TRBV7-9 with TRBJ2-3; the match to TRBD1 covers 9 bases. The J segment lost 7 bases and the V segment lost 5 bases, leaving 4 bases of the junction unmatched. Germline V lookup: CDR1 SEHNR, CDR2 FQNEAQ (reference sequence). This CDR3 is built from 13 residues. The CDR3 bases are TGTGCCAGCAGCCTCGGACAGGGGAATACGCAGTATTTT. Translating it yields CASSLGQGNTQYF.

The chain uses TRBV4-2 and TRBJ2-7; no reliable D call. The CDR3 is made up of 14 amino acids. V was shortened by 1 base and J by 0 bases, with 7 bases between the two germline ends. Germline-derived CDR1 and CDR2 are LGHNA and YNFKEQ. CDR3 nucleotides: TGTGCCAGCAGCCAAGTCCCGAGCTCCTACGAGCAGTACTTC. Protein: CASSQVPSSYEQYF.

This clonotype has at least ten counts. This chain links TRBV29-1 with TRBJ2-1, with TRBD2 as a possible D gene (5 bases). Germline CDR1 and CDR2: SQVTM and ANQGSEA. The CDR3 consists of 11 residues. Here the CDR3 reads CSLGSTNEQFF. For the CDR3, the DNA is TGCAGTCTGGGGAGCACGAATGAGCAGTTCTTC.

The chain is built from TRBV2 and TRBJ2-3; D perhaps matches TRBD2 (6 bases). V gave up 6 bases and J gave up 0 bases, with 13 bases separating them. The CDR3 totals 15 residues. CDR1 and CDR2 (germline): SNHLY, FYNNEI. CDR3 in DNA: TGTGCCAGCAGAGGGACCGGGACTAGCACAGATACGCAGTATTTT. It yields the protein CASRGTGTSTDTQYF.

In this sample, this clonotype turned up a few times. The chain recombines TRBV27 with TRBJ2-1; TRBD1 might be the D (6 bases). The V gene's germline CDR1 is MNHEY and CDR2 SMNVEV (reference sequence). The ends were cut back, 5 bases at V and 8 bases at J, with 25 bases in the middle. The CDR3 runs to 17 residues. The CDR3 bases are TGTGCCAGCAGTCCCACGTACGTTCAGGGGTATGTGGATGAGCAGTTCTTC. Its protein product is CASSPTYVQGYVDEQFF.

The rearrangement links TRBV18 to TRBJ2-5; D remains ambiguous. CDR1 and CDR2 from the germline V gene are KGHSH and LQKENI. The CDR3 has 17 residues. Trimming stripped 0 bases from V and 1 base from J, with 15 bases between. CDR3 bases: TGTGCCAGCTCACCACCGCCCGGTGACGTTTTCCAAGAGACCCAGTACTTC. Translating gives CASSPPPGDVFQETQYF. Full variable domain (remainder filled in from reference TRBV18 and TRBJ2-5): NAGVMQNPRHLVRRRGQEARLRCSPMKGHSHVYWYRQLPEEGLKFMVYLQKENIIDESGMPKERFSAEFPKEGPSILRIQQVVRGDSAAYFCASSPPPGDVFQETQYFGPGTRLLVL.

In this sample, this clonotype turned up a few times. The chain joins TRBV7-9 to TRBJ2-7; perhaps TRBD2 as D (6 bases). Per the germline V gene, CDR1 is SEHNR and CDR2 is FQNEAQ (reference sequence). Trimming left V 2 bases short and J 10 bases short, with 18 bases between. The CDR3 totals 14 residues. The CDR3 sequence: CASSLLSDGGVQYF. The CDR3 DNA is TGTGCCAGCAGCTTATTGTCTGATGGAGGGGTCCAGTACTTC.

This clonotype was seen ten or more times. The chain uses TRBV7-2 and TRBJ2-7; perhaps TRBD1 as D (5 bases). The V and J ends lost 3 bases and 3 bases respectively, with 12 bases between them. This CDR3 contains 14 residues. Germline V CDR1 and CDR2: SGHTA, FQGNSA. The CDR3: CASSFSDMYYEQYF. CDR3 nucleotides: TGTGCCAGCAGCTTCTCGGACATGTACTACGAGCAGTACTTC.

The CDR3 DNA reads TGTGCCAGCAGTTTCGCGGCGCTAGCGGGAGGGCCAATCAAAGATACGCAGTATTTT. Translated, it gives CASSFAALAGGPIKDTQYF. The chain couples TRBV12-3 or TRBV12-4 to TRBJ2-3; 12 bases match TRBD2. V shed 3 bases and J 5 bases; nucleotides not matched to a gene: 15. The CDR3 runs to 19 residues.

Many counts were recorded for this clonotype. CDR3 protein: CASSSWGGNTEAFF. CDR3 nucleotides: TGTGCCAGCAGCTCCTGGGGAGGGAACACTGAAGCTTTCTTT. The chain employs TRBV7-9 and TRBJ1-1; D gene ambiguous. CDR3 size: 14 residues. The germline V and J ends were trimmed by 4 bases and 1 base, with 10 bases remaining between them. The germline V gene has CDR1 SEHNR and CDR2 FQNEAQ (reference sequence).

This clonotype has just a few counts. The chain employs TRBV4-2 and TRBJ2-7; TRBD2 agrees at 7 bases. This CDR3 is built from 15 residues. From germline, CDR1 is LGHNA and CDR2 YNFKEQ. The ends lost 0 bases at V and 3 bases at J; junction bases unmatched: 5. Here the CDR3 DNA reads TGTGCCAGCAGCCAAGATCGGGCGGGGGACTACGAGCAGTACTTC. It translates to CASSQDRAGDYEQYF.

This clonotype was counted at least ten times. The chain joins TRBV12-3 or TRBV12-4 to TRBJ2-1; no clear D. V shed 8 bases and J shed 0 bases, with 20 bases lying between them. CDR3 length equals 17 residues. The CDR3 protein is CASHGPGWRSSYNEQFF. DNA for the CDR3: TGTGCCAGCCATGGCCCTGGTTGGCGAAGCTCCTACAATGAGCAGTTCTTC.

This sequence joins TRBV5-1 and TRBJ1-1, with 7 bases that match TRBD1. CDR1 is SGHRS and CDR2 is YFSETQ in the germline V gene. The length of the CDR3 is 14 residues. V was pared by 4 bases and J by 0 bases, with 3 bases of the junction left unmatched. The CDR3 nucleotides read TGCGCCAGCAGCGAGACAGGGTTGAACACTGAAGCTTTCTTT. Its protein product is CASSETGLNTEAFF.

This chain uses TRBV4-1 with TRBJ2-5; TRBD2 matches at 8 bases. CDR3 length: 15 amino acids. In germline, CDR1 is MGHRA, CDR2 YSYEKL. Trimming at V came to 1 base and at J to 2 bases, leaving 3 bases not matched to a gene. Written as DNA, the CDR3 is TGCGCCAGCAGCCAAGGGACTAGCAGACAAGAGACCCAGTACTTC. Amino acids: CASSQGTSRQETQYF.

This clonotype was counted between two and nine times. The V and J genes are TRBV7-8 and TRBJ2-3, with no clear D. V lost 5 bases to trimming and J lost 2 bases, with 8 bases between them. CDR3 length equals 13 residues. In germline, CDR1 is SGHVS, CDR2 FQNEAQ. This chain's CDR3 is CASSATHTDTQYF. CDR3 DNA sequence: TGTGCCAGCAGCGCGACCCACACAGATACGCAGTATTTT.

This clonotype was counted a few times. This chain uses TRBV10-1 with TRBJ2-1; 7 positions agree with TRBD2. This CDR3 is built from 15 residues. CDR1 is WNHNN and CDR2 is SYGVQD in the germline V gene (reference sequence). Trimming at V came to 2 bases and at J to 7 bases, leaving 8 bases not matched to a gene. CDR3 sequence reads: CASSEAGEGQNEQFF. For the CDR3, the DNA is TGCGCCAGCAGTGAGGCGGGGGAGGGCCAGAATGAGCAGTTCTTC.

This clonotype has at least ten counts. The chain recombines TRBV12-3 or TRBV12-4 with TRBJ2-5; TRBD1 matches 9 bases. This CDR3 is 15 amino acids long. Germline trimming cut 5 bases from V and 3 bases from J; bases unmatched to any gene: 7. CDR3 sequence reads: CASSPGTGIEETQYF. CDR3 nucleotides: TGTGCCAGCAGTCCCGGGACAGGGATCGAAGAGACCCAGTACTTC.

This clonotype was seen a handful of times. The rearrangement uses TRBV20-1 and TRBJ2-7; 9 nucleotides align to TRBD1. V trimming: 3 bases; J trimming: 6 bases; junction bases outside the gene matches: 12. The CDR3 covers 15 residues. CDR1 and CDR2 (germline): DFQATT, SNEGSKA (reference sequence). The CDR3 loop reads CSASRQGGSSGEQYF. DNA for the CDR3: TGCAGTGCTAGTCGACAGGGGGGGTCCTCGGGCGAGCAGTACTTC.

The V gene is TRBV7-8, the J gene TRBJ1-3, with 7 bases fitting TRBD1. Germline V gene sequence: CDR1 SGHVS, CDR2 FQNEAQ. This CDR3 spans 16 amino acids. V lost 6 bases, J lost 0 bases, and 8 bases stayed unmatched. The CDR3 DNA is TGTGCCAGCAGACGTGACAGGGCCTTCTCTGGAAACACCATATATTTT. Protein product: CASRRDRAFSGNTIYF.